Below, one TCR beta chain is given with its context. Between the trimmed V and J ends, which lost 3 bases and 4 bases, there was a span of 11 bases. Per the germline V gene, CDR1 is SGHNT and CDR2 is YENEEA. CDR3 length: 14 residues. This entry comes from a study of OX40 agonist ivuxolimab in advanced cancers. Method: immunoSEQ multiplex PCR; TCRdb's copy keeps in-frame clones and lacks some. The sample has about 68,000 clones, roughly 86% seen once. Sequencing used CD4+ or CD8+ T cells sorted from blood, obtained in a trial of the OX40 agonist ivuxolimab. The sequence was collected from an adult with an advanced solid tumor such as melanoma, head and neck, liver or kidney cancer. This chain uses TRBV11-3 with TRBJ2-3; a weak D match, TRBD2 (6 bases). In nucleotides, the CDR3 is TGTGCCAGCAGCTTGGGACTGCAAGCAGATACGCAGTATTTT. Translating it yields CASSLGLQADTQYF.